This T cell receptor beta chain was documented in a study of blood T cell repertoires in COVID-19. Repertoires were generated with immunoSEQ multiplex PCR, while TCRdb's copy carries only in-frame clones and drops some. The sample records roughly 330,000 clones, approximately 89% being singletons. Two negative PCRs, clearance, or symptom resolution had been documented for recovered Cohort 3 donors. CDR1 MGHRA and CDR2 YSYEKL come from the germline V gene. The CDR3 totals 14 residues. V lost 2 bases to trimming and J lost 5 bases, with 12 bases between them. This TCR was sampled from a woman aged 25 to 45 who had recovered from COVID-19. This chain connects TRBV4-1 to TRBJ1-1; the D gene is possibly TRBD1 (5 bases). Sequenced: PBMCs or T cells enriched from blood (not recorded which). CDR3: CASSQSQGLTEAFF. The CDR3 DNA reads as TGCGCCAGCAGCCAATCTCAGGGTCTTACTGAAGCTTTCTTT.